One sample yielded the 30 T cell receptor beta chains listed below, sequenced in a study of technical replicates of blood from a few donors. TCRdb keeps only in-frame clones here, not all; method: immunoSEQ multiplex PCR. The table shows about 97,000 clones, with roughly 95% occurring only once. The sample comprised T cells isolated from PBMCs. The receptors were gathered from a human donor in good health.

The rearrangement uses TRBV9 and TRBJ1-2, with TRBD1 as a possible D gene (6 bases). V lost 5 bases, J lost 2 bases, and 10 bases lay in between. CDR3 length equals 13 residues. Germline V gives CDR1 SGDLS, CDR2 YYNGEE. The CDR3 protein is CASRETGNYGYTF. The CDR3 coding sequence is TGTGCCAGCAGGGAAACAGGGAACTATGGCTACACCTTC.

The chain combines TRBV19 with TRBJ2-7; TRBD2 agrees at 13 bases. The CDR3 has 13 residues. Germline CDR1 reads LNHDA; CDR2 reads SQIVND (reference sequence). The ends lost 10 bases at V and 7 bases at J; junction bases unmatched: 7. CDR3 sequence (DNA): TGTGCCATTAGGACTAGCGGGAGATCTGAGCAGTACTTC. It yields the protein CAIRTSGRSEQYF. The complete variable domain, with remaining parts taken from reference TRBV19 and TRBJ2-7, reads DGGITQSPKYLFRKEGQNVTLSCEQNLNHDAMYWYRQDPGQGLRLIYYSQIVNDFQKGDIAEGYSVSREKKESFPLTVTSAQKNPTAFYLCAIRTSGRSEQYFGPGTRLTVT.

This clone has more than one count but fewer than ten. This chain uses TRBV25-1 with TRBJ2-7; 8 nucleotides match TRBD1. This CDR3 has 14 residues. Unmatched junction bases numbered 6, after V lost 8 bases and J lost 0 bases. Per germline, CDR1 MGHDK and CDR2 SYGVNS. Here the CDR3 DNA reads TGTGCCAGCTCCCGGGACAGGAGCTCCTACGAGCAGTACTTC. It encodes CASSRDRSSYEQYF.

The V gene is TRBV1, the J gene TRBJ2-7; the table's D call of TRBD2 was not tested on the DNA. TRBV1 is assigned pseudogene status. CDR3 length: 16 residues. The CDR3 sequence: CTSSPPPSGFEHEQYF. The CDR3 DNA reads TGCACCAGCAGCCCCCCCCCTAGCGGCTTCGAGCACGAGCAGTACTTC.

The genes are TRBV2 and TRBJ2-5; 7 positions agree with TRBD1. Germline V CDR1 and CDR2: SNHLY, FYNNEI. V trimming: 7 bases; J trimming: 5 bases; junction bases outside the gene matches: 16. The length of the CDR3 is 16 residues. In nucleotides, the CDR3 is TGTGCCAGCACCGAAAAAGGGGGCCCTCTTGCGGAGACCCAGTACTTC. Its translation is CASTEKGGPLAETQYF.

The gene calls are TRBV27 and TRBJ2-7; 12 bases are shared with TRBD2. CDR3 length: 16 amino acids. The germline V gene encodes CDR1 MNHEY and CDR2 SMNVEV (reference sequence). V dropped 5 bases and J dropped 0; count of bases not matched to a gene: 5. The DNA for the CDR3 is TGTGCCAGCAGTCCACTAGCGGGAGGTAGCTCCTACGAGCAGTACTTC. Its translation: CASSPLAGGSSYEQYF.

The rearrangement joins TRBV5-1 to TRBJ1-1; D is perhaps TRBD1 (5 bases). Trimming shortened V by 5 bases and J by 4 bases, and 15 bases separated the two germline ends. This CDR3 is built from 14 residues. Looked up from germline, CDR1 is SGHRS and CDR2 is YFSETQ. The CDR3 DNA reads as TGCGCCAGCAGAGAACGCGGGGGTAGCACTGAAGCTTTCTTT. As protein: CASRERGGSTEAFF.

This clone was found a few times. This chain uses TRBV2 with TRBJ1-1; TRBD1 might be the D (5 bases). V was cut by 4 bases and J by 0 bases, with 12 bases left in between. This CDR3 is built from 15 residues. Germline loops: CDR1 SNHLY, CDR2 FYNNEI. The CDR3 sequence: CASSGVREMNTEAFF. As DNA, the CDR3 is TGTGCCAGCAGTGGGGTCAGGGAAATGAACACTGAAGCTTTCTTT.

The gene calls are TRBV7-9 and TRBJ2-3, with D tentatively TRBD2 (5 bases). Per germline, CDR1 SEHNR and CDR2 FQNEAQ (reference sequence). The V end lost 8 bases, the J end lost 2 bases, and 11 bases lay between the germline ends. This CDR3 has 13 residues. CDR3: CASLRADTDTQYF. Written as DNA, the CDR3 is TGTGCCAGCTTGCGAGCGGACACAGATACGCAGTATTTT.

The V and J genes are TRBV13 and TRBJ2-3; perhaps TRBD2 as D (5 bases). From germline, CDR1 is PRHDT and CDR2 FYEKMQ (reference sequence). CDR3 size: 15 residues. The V and J ends lost 0 bases and 0 bases respectively, with 7 bases between them. In DNA, the CDR3 is TGTGCCAGCAGCTTAGGTGGCGGGAGCACAGATACGCAGTATTTT. Translating gives CASSLGGGSTDTQYF.

This clone was recorded only once. The chain uses TRBV5-1 and TRBJ1-2; a possible D gene is TRBD1 (5 bases). CDR1 and CDR2 from the germline V gene are SGHRS and YFSETQ. CDR3 length: 13 residues. Trimming removed 4 bases from V and 1 base from J, with 8 bases in between. The CDR3: CASSATVNYGYTF. Written as DNA, the CDR3 is TGCGCCAGCAGCGCGACAGTTAACTATGGCTACACCTTC. Drawing the rest from reference TRBV5-1 and TRBJ1-2, the complete variable domain is KAGVTQTPRYLIKTRGQQVTLSCSPISGHRSVSWYQQTPGQGLQFLFEYFSETQRNKGNFPGRFSGRQFSNSRSEMNVSTLELGDSALYLCASSATVNYGYTFGSGTRLTVV.

V usage is TRBV19 and J usage is TRBJ2-3; tentatively, D is TRBD2 (5 bases). The germline V gene encodes CDR1 LNHDA and CDR2 SQIVND (reference sequence). This CDR3 has 15 residues. V was shortened by 4 bases and J by 6 bases, with 17 bases between the two germline ends. CDR3 in DNA: TGTGCCAGTAGTACGAAGGGAGTGAATGGGGATACGCAGTATTTT. This translates into CASSTKGVNGDTQYF.

For this clone: Within the sample, other DNA sequences also encode this same CDR3. The CDR3 DNA sequence: TGCGCCAGCAGCTTAGGGGCAGGCGGGAACACTGAAGCTTTCTTT. Translated: CASSLGAGGNTEAFF. V and J are TRBV5-1 and TRBJ1-1; D perhaps matches TRBD1 (5 bases). Trimming removed 2 bases from V and 1 base from J, with 12 bases in between. This CDR3 spans 15 amino acids. Germline CDR1 reads SGHRS; CDR2 reads YFSETQ. Using reference TRBV5-1 and TRBJ1-1 for the parts outside the CDR3, the full variable domain is KAGVTQTPRYLIKTRGQQVTLSCSPISGHRSVSWYQQTPGQGLQFLFEYFSETQRNKGNFPGRFSGRQFSNSRSEMNVSTLELGDSALYLCASSLGAGGNTEAFFGQGTRLTVV.

V is TRBV2 and J is TRBJ1-2; 10 nucleotides agree with TRBD1. CDR1 is SNHLY, CDR2 FYNNEI, per germline. CDR3 size: 14 residues. V lost 8 bases and J lost 4; bases outside the gene matches: 7. CDR3 coding DNA: TGTGCCAGCTACTCCGGGACAGGGGTCTATGGCTACACCTTC. Amino acids: CASYSGTGVYGYTF. The whole variable domain, remainder taken from reference TRBV2 and TRBJ1-2, is EPEVTQTPSHQVTQMGQEVILRCVPISNHLYFYWYRQILGQKVEFLVSFYNNEISEKSEIFDDQFSVERPDGSNFTLKIRSTKLEDSAMYFCASYSGTGVYGYTFGSGTRLTVV.

The chain combines TRBV5-8 with TRBJ1-5, with a tentative D call TRBD1 (5 bases). The CDR3 sequence is 17 residues long. Germline V gene sequence: CDR1 SGHTS, CDR2 YDEGEE. Trimming cost V 7 bases and J 2 bases, with 22 bases left between them. CDR3 loop: CASGWGRESSGNQPQHF. CDR3 nucleotide sequence: TGTGCCAGCGGCTGGGGCCGTGAGAGTAGTGGCAATCAGCCCCAGCATTTT.

This clone was picked up one time. V usage is TRBV5-1 and J usage is TRBJ2-6, with D possibly matching TRBD2 (5 bases). CDR3 length: 14 residues. Trimming cost V 4 bases and J 0 bases, with 5 bases left between them. CDR1 and CDR2 from the germline V gene are SGHRS and YFSETQ. Here the CDR3 DNA reads TGCGCCAGCAGCCGGGACTCTGGGGCCAACGTCCTGACTTTC. It yields the protein CASSRDSGANVLTF.

The chain combines TRBV18 with TRBJ2-1; 9 bases are a match to TRBD2. The CDR3 loop spans 15 amino acids. The germline gives CDR1 KGHSH, CDR2 LQKENI. After removal of 4 bases from V and 8 bases from J, the junction contained 9 bases not matched to a gene. The CDR3 region is CASSLSLAGWDEQFF. The CDR3 nucleotides read TGTGCCAGCTCACTGTCGCTAGCGGGATGGGATGAGCAGTTCTTC. Complete variable domain (other parts from reference TRBV18 and TRBJ2-1): NAGVMQNPRHLVRRRGQEARLRCSPMKGHSHVYWYRQLPEEGLKFMVYLQKENIIDESGMPKERFSAEFPKEGPSILRIQQVVRGDSAAYFCASSLSLAGWDEQFFGPGTRLTVL.

The V gene is TRBV7-8, the J gene TRBJ2-7; TRBD2 is a possible D gene (6 bases). CDR3 length: 15 amino acids. Germline CDR1 SGHVS, CDR2 FQNEAQ. V was shortened by 0 bases and J by 13 bases, with 22 bases between the two germline ends. The CDR3 protein is CASSLASTSPPGEYF. DNA for the CDR3: TGTGCCAGCAGCTTAGCGTCAACGAGCCCACCGGGGGAATACTTC.

The chain recombines TRBV30 with TRBJ2-3, with a tentative D call TRBD1 (5 bases). The germline V gene has CDR1 GTSNPN and CDR2 SVGIG (reference sequence). This CDR3 spans 13 amino acids. With 1 base removed from V and 4 bases from J, the gap between germline ends came to 9 bases. CDR3 sequence: CAWSGVGADTQYF. The DNA of the CDR3 is TGTGCCTGGAGTGGGGTAGGGGCAGATACGCAGTATTTT.

The CDR3 coding sequence is TGCGCCAGCAGCTTAAGCGTTACCTACAATGAGCAGTTCTTC. Amino acid sequence: CASSLSVTYNEQFF. The chain couples TRBV5-1 to TRBJ2-1; D not resolved. Germline CDR1 and CDR2: SGHRS and YFSETQ. Deletions cut 2 bases from V and 2 bases from J, with 8 bases between. This CDR3 is 14 amino acids long. Full variable domain (outside the CDR3, taken from reference TRBV5-1 and TRBJ2-1): KAGVTQTPRYLIKTRGQQVTLSCSPISGHRSVSWYQQTPGQGLQFLFEYFSETQRNKGNFPGRFSGRQFSNSRSEMNVSTLELGDSALYLCASSLSVTYNEQFFGPGTRLTVL.

The J gene is TRBJ2-1, the V gene TRBV7-7, with 9 bases fitting TRBD1. Germline V gives CDR1 SSHAT, CDR2 FNYEAQ (reference sequence). Losses at the gene ends were 0 bases for V and 11 bases for J; bases not matched to a gene: 8. The CDR3 extends over 15 amino acids. The CDR3 coding sequence is TGTGCCAGCAGCTTAGCTGGGACAGGGATTAGTAAGCAGTTCTTC. This encodes CASSLAGTGISKQFF. The full variable domain, in which reference TRBV7-7 and TRBJ2-1 provide the parts outside the CDR3, is GAGVSQSPRYKVTKRGQDVTLRCDPISSHATLYWYQQALGQGPEFLTYFNYEAQPDKSGLPSDRFSAERPEGSISTLTIQRTEQRDSAMYRCASSLAGTGISKQFFGPGTRLTVL.

The chain uses TRBV30 and TRBJ2-3, with D perhaps TRBD2 (6 bases). Germline lookup yields CDR1 GTSNPN and CDR2 SVGIG (reference sequence). This CDR3 is built from 14 residues. V dropped 3 bases and J dropped 0 bases, with 10 bases sitting between them. CDR3 loop: CAWRGGISTDTQYF. The CDR3 region has the DNA TGTGCCTGGAGGGGGGGAATTAGCACAGATACGCAGTATTTT. The full variable domain, completed using reference TRBV30 and TRBJ2-3, is SQTIHQWPATLVQPVGSPLSLECTVEGTSNPNLYWYRQAAGRGLQLLFYSVGIGQISSEVPQNLSASRPQDRQFILSSKKLLLSDSGFYLCAWRGGISTDTQYFGPGTRLTVL.

The V gene is TRBV6-4, the J gene TRBJ2-7, with a tentative D call TRBD2 (5 bases). Trimming cost V 3 bases and J 4 bases, with 10 bases left between them. Germline CDR1 reads MRHNA; CDR2 reads SNTAGT. The CDR3 sequence is 13 residues long. This chain's CDR3 is CASSEGSSYEQYF. CDR3 nucleotides: TGTGCCAGCAGTGAAGGGAGCTCTTACGAGCAGTACTTC.

The chain uses TRBV7-6 and TRBJ2-5; TRBD1 aligns across 7 bases. With 0 bases clipped from V and 1 base from J, the junction kept 2 bases outside the gene matches. CDR1 SGHVS and CDR2 FNYEAQ come from the germline V gene. The CDR3 is made up of 15 amino acids. The chain's CDR3 is CASSLAQGFQETQYF. The CDR3 DNA follows: TGTGCCAGCAGCTTAGCACAGGGGTTCCAAGAGACCCAGTACTTC.

The gene calls are TRBV6-5 and TRBJ2-2; 7 bases are a match to TRBD2. V dropped 4 bases and J dropped 6; count of bases not matched to a gene: 8. Germline CDR1 and CDR2: MNHEY and SVGAGI. The CDR3 is 15 amino acids. CDR3 DNA sequence: TGTGCCAGCAGTTTAGCGGGCCTTGATCCCGGGGAGCTGTTTTTT. It is translated as CASSLAGLDPGELFF.

The V and J genes are TRBV7-8 and TRBJ2-4; D possibly corresponds to TRBD1 (5 bases). Looked up from germline, CDR1 is SGHVS and CDR2 is FQNEAQ. This CDR3 is built from 15 residues. V was pared by 1 base and J by 0 bases, with 7 bases between. The CDR3: CASSLGQLAKNIQYF. The CDR3 coding sequence is TGTGCCAGCAGCTTAGGACAGCTAGCCAAAAACATTCAGTACTTC.

The gene calls are TRBV19 and TRBJ2-7, with TRBD1 matching over 8 bases. The germline V gene has CDR1 LNHDA and CDR2 SQIVND (reference sequence). V shed 5 bases, J shed 1 base, and the junction held 4 bases outside the gene matches. The CDR3 is 14 amino acids. The CDR3 nucleotides read TGTGCCAGTAGTCCTAGACAGGGGTCCTACGAGCAGTACTTC. It codes for CASSPRQGSYEQYF.

This chain uses TRBV5-6 with TRBJ1-1, with D uncertain. Germline CDR1 is SGHDT and CDR2 is YYEEEE. This CDR3 has 12 amino acids. V lost 1 base to trimming and J lost 7 bases, with 8 bases between them. The CDR3 DNA reads as TGTGCCAGCAGCTTGCGTTCGGTTGAAGCTTTCTTT. Protein sequence: CASSLRSVEAFF.

The genes are TRBV4-2 and TRBJ2-7, with 7 nucleotides matching TRBD2. This CDR3 region has 13 residues. Germline loops: CDR1 LGHNA, CDR2 YNFKEQ. The trim removed 2 bases at V and 5 bases at J, leaving 3 bases unmatched. The CDR3 region is CASSQRLADEQYF. The CDR3, as DNA: TGTGCCAGCAGCCAAAGACTAGCAGACGAGCAGTACTTC.

This chain uses TRBV5-1 with TRBJ2-7; D remains ambiguous. Trimming took 2 bases from V and 7 from J, leaving 10 bases between them. This CDR3 comprises 12 residues. The germline V gene has CDR1 SGHRS and CDR2 YFSETQ. The CDR3 is CASSLPSEEQYF. For the CDR3, the DNA is TGCGCCAGCAGCTTACCCAGTGAAGAGCAGTACTTC.